The 3 T cell receptor beta chains reported below all come from one sample, sequenced in a study of response to subunit inactivated influenza vaccine. TCRdb re-called the RT-PCR reads with MiXCR, one entry per CDR3 protein. The table shows more than 450,000 distinct CDR3 sequences, with under 9% occurring only once. Here the sequenced sample was PBMCs from blood, taken less than 25 months after vaccination. Every receptor here comes from a man aged 50-75 years who received an inactivated influenza vaccine.

This clonotype was seen only a few times. The chain has TRBV29-1 and TRBJ2-3; tentatively, D is TRBD1 (5 bases). The CDR3 is 13 amino acids. The germline CDR1 and CDR2 sequences are SQVTM and ANQGSEA. The ends were cut back, 5 bases at V and 2 bases at J, with 11 bases in the middle. The CDR3 DNA sequence: TGCAGCGTTAAACAGGAGTCCACAGATACGCAGTATTTT. It translates to CSVKQESTDTQYF.

The sample holds many counts of this clonotype. This chain joins TRBV20-1 and TRBJ2-7; D uncertain. The CDR3 extends over 12 amino acids. V dropped 3 bases and J dropped 2 bases, with 8 bases sitting between them. The germline gives CDR1 DFQATT, CDR2 SNEGSKA (reference sequence). The CDR3 nucleotides are TGCAGTGCTAGTACTGGGGCCTACGAGCAGTACTTC. Translation gives CSASTGAYEQYF.

J is TRBJ2-7 and V is TRBV6-2 or TRBV6-3, with 11 bases lining up with TRBD2. This CDR3 is 17 amino acids long. The ends lost 6 bases at V and 2 bases at J; junction bases unmatched: 12. Looked up from germline, CDR1 is MNHEY and CDR2 is SVGEGT. The CDR3 loop is CASRPIPGLAATYEQYF. The CDR3 bases are TGTGCCAGCAGACCCATCCCGGGACTAGCGGCCACCTACGAGCAGTACTTC.